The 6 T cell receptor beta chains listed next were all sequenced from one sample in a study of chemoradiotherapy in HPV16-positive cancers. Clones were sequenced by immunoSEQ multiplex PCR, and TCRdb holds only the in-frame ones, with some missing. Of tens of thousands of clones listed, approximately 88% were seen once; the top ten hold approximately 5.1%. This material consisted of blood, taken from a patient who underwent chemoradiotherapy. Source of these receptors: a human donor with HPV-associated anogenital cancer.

The CDR3 nucleotides are TGTGCCAGCAGCTTGGGAGACGGGATGAACACTGAAGCTTTCTTT. Amino acid sequence: CASSLGDGMNTEAFF. This sequence joins TRBV7-6 and TRBJ1-1; D not resolved. V lost 3 bases and J lost 0, with 11 bases in between. In germline, CDR1 is SGHVS, CDR2 FNYEAQ. There are 15 residues in the CDR3.

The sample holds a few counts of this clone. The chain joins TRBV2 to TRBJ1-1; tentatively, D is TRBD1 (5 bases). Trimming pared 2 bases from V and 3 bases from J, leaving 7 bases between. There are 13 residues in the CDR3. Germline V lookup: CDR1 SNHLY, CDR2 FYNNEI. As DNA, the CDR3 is TGTGCCAGCAGTGAAACAGGTTACACTGAAGCTTTCTTT. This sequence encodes CASSETGYTEAFF.

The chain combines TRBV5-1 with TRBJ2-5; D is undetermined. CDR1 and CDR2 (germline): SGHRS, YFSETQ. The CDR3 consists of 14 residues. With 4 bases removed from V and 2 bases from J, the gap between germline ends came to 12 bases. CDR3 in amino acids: CASSPSGQQETQYF. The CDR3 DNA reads TGCGCCAGCAGCCCTTCCGGGCAACAAGAGACCCAGTACTTC.

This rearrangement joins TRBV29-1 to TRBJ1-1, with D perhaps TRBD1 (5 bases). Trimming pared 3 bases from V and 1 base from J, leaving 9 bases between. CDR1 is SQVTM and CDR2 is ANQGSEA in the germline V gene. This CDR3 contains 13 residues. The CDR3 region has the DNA TGCAGCGTTGAGGGGGACTGGAACACTGAAGCTTTCTTT. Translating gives CSVEGDWNTEAFF.

CDR3 in DNA: TGTGCCAGCAGTAGATCGGCAGGCGCAGATACGCAGTATTTT. Amino acids: CASSRSAGADTQYF. The V gene is TRBV6-5, the J gene TRBJ2-3; D is uncertain. V was pared by 5 bases and J by 4 bases, with 13 bases between. CDR3 size: 14 residues. CDR1 and CDR2 from the germline V gene are MNHEY and SVGAGI.

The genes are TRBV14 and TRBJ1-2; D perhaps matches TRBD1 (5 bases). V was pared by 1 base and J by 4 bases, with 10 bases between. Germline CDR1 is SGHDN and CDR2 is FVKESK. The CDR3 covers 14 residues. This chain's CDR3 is CASSQVRGGYGYTF. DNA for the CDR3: TGTGCCAGCAGCCAAGTTCGCGGGGGCTATGGCTACACCTTC.